The clone carrying this TCR delta chain occurred a few times. The listed TCRdb protein conflicts with the DNA translation at residue 6, and the protein shown is translated directly from the DNA. This sample is part of a study of gamma-delta chains in newborns, infants, children. Study details: Microbial exposure reportedly drives polyclonal innate γδ T cell expansion after birth.

TCRdb reanalysed the reads via CATT. The sample has 5,400 or so delta-chain clones, approximately 17% seen once; the top ten hold around 5.2%. V was clipped by 3 bases and J by 5 bases, with 19 bases between them. Per the germline V gene, CDR1 is TSWWSYY and CDR2 is QGS. This CDR3 has 16 amino acids. The sample taken for sequencing was blood. The TCR comes from a child who was a newborn, infant or young child, either healthy, febrile or measles-vaccinated (not recorded which). The V and J genes are TRDV1 and TRDJ1; maybe TRDD3 (5 bases). In DNA, the CDR3 is TGTGCTCTTGGGGATGATTTATACGGCAACTTAGATAAACTCATCTTT. This encodes CALGDDLYGNLDKLIF.